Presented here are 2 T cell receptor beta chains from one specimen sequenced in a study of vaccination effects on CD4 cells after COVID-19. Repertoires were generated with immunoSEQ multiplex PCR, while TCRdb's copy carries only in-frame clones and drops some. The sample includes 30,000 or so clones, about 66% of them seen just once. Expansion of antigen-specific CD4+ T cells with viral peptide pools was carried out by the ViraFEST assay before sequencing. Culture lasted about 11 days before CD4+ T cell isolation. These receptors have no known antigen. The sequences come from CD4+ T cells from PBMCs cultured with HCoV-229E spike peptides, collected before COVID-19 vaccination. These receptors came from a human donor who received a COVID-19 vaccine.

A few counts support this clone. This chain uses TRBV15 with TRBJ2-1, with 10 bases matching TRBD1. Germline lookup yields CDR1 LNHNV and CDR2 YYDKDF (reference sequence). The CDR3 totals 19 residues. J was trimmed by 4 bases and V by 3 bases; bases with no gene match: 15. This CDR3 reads CATSSGTYSGDRGYNEQFF. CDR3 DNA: TGTGCCACCAGCAGCGGGACATATTCCGGGGACAGGGGATACAATGAGCAGTTCTTC.

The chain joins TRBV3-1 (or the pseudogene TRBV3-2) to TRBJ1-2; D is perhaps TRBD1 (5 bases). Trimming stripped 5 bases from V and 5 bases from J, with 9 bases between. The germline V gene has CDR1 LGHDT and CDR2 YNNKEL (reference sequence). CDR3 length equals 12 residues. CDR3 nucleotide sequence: TGTGCCAGCAGCTCCCGGGGGTATGGCTACACCTTC. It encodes CASSSRGYGYTF.